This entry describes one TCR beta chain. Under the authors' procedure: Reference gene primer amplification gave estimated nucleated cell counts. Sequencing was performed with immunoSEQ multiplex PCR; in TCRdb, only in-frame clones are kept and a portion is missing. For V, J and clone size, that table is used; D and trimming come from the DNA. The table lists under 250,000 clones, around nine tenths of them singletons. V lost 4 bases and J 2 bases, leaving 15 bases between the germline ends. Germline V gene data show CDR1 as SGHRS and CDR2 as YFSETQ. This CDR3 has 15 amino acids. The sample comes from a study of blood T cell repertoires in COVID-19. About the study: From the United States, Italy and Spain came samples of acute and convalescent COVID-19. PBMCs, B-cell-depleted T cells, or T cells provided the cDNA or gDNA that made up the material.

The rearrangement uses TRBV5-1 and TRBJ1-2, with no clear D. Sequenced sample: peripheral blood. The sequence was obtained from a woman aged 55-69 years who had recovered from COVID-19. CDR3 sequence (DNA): TGCGCCAGCAGCCTCTCGATTGGCGGGAACTATGGCTACACCTTC. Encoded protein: CASSLSIGGNYGYTF.